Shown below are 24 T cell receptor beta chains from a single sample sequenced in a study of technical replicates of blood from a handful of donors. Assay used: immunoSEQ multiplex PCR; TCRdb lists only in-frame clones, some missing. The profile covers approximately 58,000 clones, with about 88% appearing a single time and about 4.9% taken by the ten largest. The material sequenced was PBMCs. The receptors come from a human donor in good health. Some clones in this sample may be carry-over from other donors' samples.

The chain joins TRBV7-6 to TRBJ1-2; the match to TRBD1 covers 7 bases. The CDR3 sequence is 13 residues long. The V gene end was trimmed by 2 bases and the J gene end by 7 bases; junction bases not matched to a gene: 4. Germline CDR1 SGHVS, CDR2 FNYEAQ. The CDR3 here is CASSLKTGAGYTF. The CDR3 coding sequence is TGTGCCAGCAGCTTAAAAACAGGGGCTGGCTACACCTTC.

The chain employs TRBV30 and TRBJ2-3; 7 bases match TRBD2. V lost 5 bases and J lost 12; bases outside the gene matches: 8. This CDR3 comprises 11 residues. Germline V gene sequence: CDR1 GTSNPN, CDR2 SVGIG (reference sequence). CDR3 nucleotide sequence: TGTGCCTGGGGAACTAGCGAAGTTCAGTATTTT. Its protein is CAWGTSEVQYF.

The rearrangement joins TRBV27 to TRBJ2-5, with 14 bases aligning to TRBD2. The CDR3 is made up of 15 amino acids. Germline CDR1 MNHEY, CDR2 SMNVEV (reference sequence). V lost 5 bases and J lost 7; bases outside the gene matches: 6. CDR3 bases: TGTGCCAGCAGTGCCGGGACTAGCGGGAGCGGGACCCAGTACTTC. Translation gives CASSAGTSGSGTQYF.

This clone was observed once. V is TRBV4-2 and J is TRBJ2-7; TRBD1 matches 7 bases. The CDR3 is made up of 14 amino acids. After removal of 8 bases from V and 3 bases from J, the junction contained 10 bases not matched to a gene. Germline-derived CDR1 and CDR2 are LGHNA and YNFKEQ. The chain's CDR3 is CASAPTGTSYEQYF. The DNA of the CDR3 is TGTGCCAGCGCCCCGACAGGGACCAGCTACGAGCAGTACTTC.

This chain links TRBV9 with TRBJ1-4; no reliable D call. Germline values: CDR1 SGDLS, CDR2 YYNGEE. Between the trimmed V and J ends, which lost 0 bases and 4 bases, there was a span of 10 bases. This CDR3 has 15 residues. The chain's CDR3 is CASSVVGENNEKLFF. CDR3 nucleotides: TGTGCCAGCAGCGTAGTCGGGGAGAATAATGAAAAACTGTTTTTT. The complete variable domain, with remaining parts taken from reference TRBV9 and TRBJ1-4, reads DSGVTQTPKHLITATGQRVTLRCSPRSGDLSVYWYQQSLDQGLQFLIQYYNGEERAKGNILERFSAQQFPDLHSELNLSSLELGDSALYFCASSVVGENNEKLFFGSGTQLSVL.

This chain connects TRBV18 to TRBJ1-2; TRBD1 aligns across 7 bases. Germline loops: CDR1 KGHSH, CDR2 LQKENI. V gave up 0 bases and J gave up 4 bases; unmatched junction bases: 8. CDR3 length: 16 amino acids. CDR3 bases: TGTGCCAGCTCACCACCGTATAGGGGGCTCGGCTATGGCTACACCTTC. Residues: CASSPPYRGLGYGYTF. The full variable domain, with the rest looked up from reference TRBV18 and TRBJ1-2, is NAGVMQNPRHLVRRRGQEARLRCSPMKGHSHVYWYRQLPEEGLKFMVYLQKENIIDESGMPKERFSAEFPKEGPSILRIQQVVRGDSAAYFCASSPPYRGLGYGYTFGSGTRLTVV.

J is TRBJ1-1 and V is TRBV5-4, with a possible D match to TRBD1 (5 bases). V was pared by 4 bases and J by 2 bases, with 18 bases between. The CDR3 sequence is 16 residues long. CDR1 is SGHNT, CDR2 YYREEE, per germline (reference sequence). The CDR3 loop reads CASSAPGGGSNTEAFF. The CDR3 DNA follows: TGTGCCAGCAGCGCCCCAGGCGGGGGATCTAACACTGAAGCTTTCTTT.

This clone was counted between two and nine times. The CDR3 DNA reads as TGTGCCAGCAGTAGAGACTCAAATCAGCCCCAGCATTTT. Its protein product is CASSRDSNQPQHF. The rearrangement joins TRBV6-5 to TRBJ1-5; D call uncertain. Trimming took 5 bases from V and 4 from J, leaving 9 bases between them. CDR3 length: 13 amino acids. Germline CDR1 reads MNHEY; CDR2 reads SVGAGI.

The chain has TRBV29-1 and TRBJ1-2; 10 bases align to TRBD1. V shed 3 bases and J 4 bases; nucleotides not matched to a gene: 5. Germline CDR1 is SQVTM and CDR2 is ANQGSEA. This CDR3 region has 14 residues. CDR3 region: CSVEPGQGSYGYTF. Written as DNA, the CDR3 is TGCAGCGTTGAGCCGGGACAGGGGTCCTATGGCTACACCTTC.

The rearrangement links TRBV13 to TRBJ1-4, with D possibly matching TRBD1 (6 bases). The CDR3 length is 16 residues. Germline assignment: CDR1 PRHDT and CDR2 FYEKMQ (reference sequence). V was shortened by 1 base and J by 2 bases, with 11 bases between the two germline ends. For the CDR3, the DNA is TGTGCCAGCAGCTTAGAGGGGGAGACCACTAATGAAAAACTGTTTTTT. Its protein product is CASSLEGETTNEKLFF.

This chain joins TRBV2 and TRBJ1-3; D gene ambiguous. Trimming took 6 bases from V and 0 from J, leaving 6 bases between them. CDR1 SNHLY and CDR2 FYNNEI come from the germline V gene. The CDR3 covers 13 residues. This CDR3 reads CASRLNSGNTIYF. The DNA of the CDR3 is TGTGCCAGCAGACTCAACTCTGGAAACACCATATATTTT.

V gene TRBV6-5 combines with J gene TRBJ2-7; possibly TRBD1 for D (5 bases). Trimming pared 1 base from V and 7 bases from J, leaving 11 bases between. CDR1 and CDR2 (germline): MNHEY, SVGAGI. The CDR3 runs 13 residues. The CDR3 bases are TGTGCCAGCAGTTACTTAGACAGAGGAGAGCAGTACTTC. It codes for CASSYLDRGEQYF.

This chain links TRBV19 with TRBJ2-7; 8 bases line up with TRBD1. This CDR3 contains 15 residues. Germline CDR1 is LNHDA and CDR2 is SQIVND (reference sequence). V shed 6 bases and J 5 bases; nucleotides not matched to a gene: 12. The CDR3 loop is CASSPSGDRFHEQYF. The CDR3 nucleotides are TGTGCCAGTAGCCCCTCGGGGGACAGGTTCCACGAGCAGTACTTC. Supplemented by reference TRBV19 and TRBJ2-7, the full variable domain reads DGGITQSPKYLFRKEGQNVTLSCEQNLNHDAMYWYRQDPGQGLRLIYYSQIVNDFQKGDIAEGYSVSREKKESFPLTVTSAQKNPTAFYLCASSPSGDRFHEQYFGPGTRLTVT.

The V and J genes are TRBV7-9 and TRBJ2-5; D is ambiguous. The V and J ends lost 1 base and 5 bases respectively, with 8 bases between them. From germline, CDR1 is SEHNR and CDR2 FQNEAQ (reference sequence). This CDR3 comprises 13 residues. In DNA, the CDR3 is TGTGCCAGCAGCTTAGTGTCCGAGGAGACCCAGTACTTC. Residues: CASSLVSEETQYF. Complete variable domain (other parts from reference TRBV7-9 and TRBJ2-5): DTGVSQNPRHKITKRGQNVTFRCDPISEHNRLYWYRQTLGQGPEFLTYFQNEAQLEKSRLLSDRFSAERPKGSFSTLEIQRTEQGDSAMYLCASSLVSEETQYFGPGTRLLVL.

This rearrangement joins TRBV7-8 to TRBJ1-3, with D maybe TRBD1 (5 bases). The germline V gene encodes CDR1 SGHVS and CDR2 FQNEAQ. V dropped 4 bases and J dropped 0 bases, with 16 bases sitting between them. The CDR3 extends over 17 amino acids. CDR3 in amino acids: CASSSGRTGVSGNTIYF. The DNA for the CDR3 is TGTGCCAGCAGCTCGGGACGGACGGGGGTCTCTGGAAACACCATATATTTT.

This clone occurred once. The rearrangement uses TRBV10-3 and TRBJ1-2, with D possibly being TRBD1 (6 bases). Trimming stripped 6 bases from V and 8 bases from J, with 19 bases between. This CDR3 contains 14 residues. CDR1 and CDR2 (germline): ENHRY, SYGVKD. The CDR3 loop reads CAISPRGEGQGYTF. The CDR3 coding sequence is TGTGCCATCAGCCCCCGGGGCGAAGGACAGGGCTACACCTTC.

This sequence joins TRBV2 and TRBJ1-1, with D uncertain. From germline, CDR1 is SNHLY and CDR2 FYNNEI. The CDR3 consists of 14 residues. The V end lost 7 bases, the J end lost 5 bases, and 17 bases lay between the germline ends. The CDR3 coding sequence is TGTGCCAGCACCGTGCGGGGAGTAGGGACTGAAGCTTTCTTT. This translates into CASTVRGVGTEAFF.

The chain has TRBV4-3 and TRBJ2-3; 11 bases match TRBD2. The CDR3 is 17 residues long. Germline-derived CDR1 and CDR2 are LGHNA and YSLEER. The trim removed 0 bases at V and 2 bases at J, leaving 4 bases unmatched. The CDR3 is CASSQDRLAGNTDTQYF. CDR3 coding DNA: TGCGCCAGCAGCCAAGATCGACTAGCGGGAAACACAGATACGCAGTATTTT.

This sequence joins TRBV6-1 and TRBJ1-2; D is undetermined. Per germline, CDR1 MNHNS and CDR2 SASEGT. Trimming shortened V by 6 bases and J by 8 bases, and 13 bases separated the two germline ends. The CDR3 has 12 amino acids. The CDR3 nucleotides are TGTGCCAGCAGCCTCATGGAGAGCGGCTACACCTTC. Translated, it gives CASSLMESGYTF.

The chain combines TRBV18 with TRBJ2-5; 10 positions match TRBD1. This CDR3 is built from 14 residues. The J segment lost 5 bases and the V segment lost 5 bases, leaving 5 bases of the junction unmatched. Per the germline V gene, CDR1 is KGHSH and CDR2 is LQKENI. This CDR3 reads CASSYGQGVETQYF. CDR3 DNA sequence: TGTGCCAGCTCATACGGACAGGGGGTGGAGACCCAGTACTTC.

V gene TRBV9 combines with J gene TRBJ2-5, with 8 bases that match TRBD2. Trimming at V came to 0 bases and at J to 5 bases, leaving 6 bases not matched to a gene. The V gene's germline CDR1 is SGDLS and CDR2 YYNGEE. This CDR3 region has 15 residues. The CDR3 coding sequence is TGTGCCAGCAGCGTAGGGACTAGCCTCCTCGAGACCCAGTACTTC. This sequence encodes CASSVGTSLLETQYF. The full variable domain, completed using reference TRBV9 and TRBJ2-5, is DSGVTQTPKHLITATGQRVTLRCSPRSGDLSVYWYQQSLDQGLQFLIQYYNGEERAKGNILERFSAQQFPDLHSELNLSSLELGDSALYFCASSVGTSLLETQYFGPGTRLLVL.

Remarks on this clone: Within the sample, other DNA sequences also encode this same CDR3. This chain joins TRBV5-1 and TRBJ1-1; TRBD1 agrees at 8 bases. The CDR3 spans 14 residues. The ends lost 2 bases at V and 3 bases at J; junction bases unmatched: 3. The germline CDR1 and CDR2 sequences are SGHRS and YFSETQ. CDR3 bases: TGCGCCAGCAGCTTCCAGGGGGCGGACACTGAAGCTTTCTTT. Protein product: CASSFQGADTEAFF. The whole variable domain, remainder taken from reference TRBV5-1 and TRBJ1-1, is KAGVTQTPRYLIKTRGQQVTLSCSPISGHRSVSWYQQTPGQGLQFLFEYFSETQRNKGNFPGRFSGRQFSNSRSEMNVSTLELGDSALYLCASSFQGADTEAFFGQGTRLTVV.

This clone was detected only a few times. The CDR3 loop reads CASSLGLYNSPLHF. The CDR3 DNA sequence: TGTGCCAGCAGCTTGGGACTGTATAATTCACCCCTCCACTTT. The genes are TRBV7-2 and TRBJ1-6, with D maybe TRBD1 (5 bases). This CDR3 is built from 14 residues. Germline V gene data show CDR1 as SGHTA and CDR2 as FQGNSA. Trimming shortened V by 3 bases and J by 4 bases, and 7 bases separated the two germline ends.

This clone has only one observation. CDR3 region: CASSNPGSGRTDTQYF. CDR3 coding DNA: TGTGCCAGTAGTAACCCAGGAAGCGGGCGCACAGATACGCAGTATTTT. The rearrangement joins TRBV19 to TRBJ2-3, with D tentatively TRBD2 (6 bases). Germline V gene sequence: CDR1 LNHDA, CDR2 SQIVND (reference sequence). V lost 4 bases to trimming and J lost 1 base, with 15 bases between them. The CDR3 loop spans 16 amino acids.